Listed below are T cell receptor beta chains from one sample, sequenced in a study of shared clonotypes between healthy human individuals. Only in-frame clones appear in the TCRdb table, and some are missing; sequencing was by immunoSEQ multiplex PCR. The sample yields just over 2,000,000 clones, about 95% seen once. Sequencing used naive CD8+ T cells sorted from blood. The origin of the receptors is a man aged 18 to 29 in good health. CDR3s include the opening cysteine and the closing phenylalanine or tryptophan. A D gene is named only where the DNA matches it firmly. Clone size is stated in some rows and not others, as once, few, many or a class when expanded.

TRBJ2-3,TRBD2,-,TRBV4-1,CASSQVSGSPDTQYF,TGCGCCAGCAGCCAAGTCAGCGGGAGCCCAGATACGCAGTATTTT
TRBJ2-3,-,-,TRBV10-3,CAISDLGGVTTDTQYF,TGTGCCATCAGTGATCTGGGTGGGGTAACGACAGATACGCAGTATTTT
TRBJ2-1,TRBD1,once,TRBV7-9,CASSIIGQENNEQFF,TGTGCCAGCAGCATAATAGGACAGGAGAACAATGAGCAGTTCTTC
TRBJ1-2,-,-,TRBV29-1,CSVRRVHGYTF,TGCAGCGTTCGGCGGGTCCATGGCTACACCTTC
TRBJ1-6,TRBD1,-,TRBV14,CASSPFAPGQGSPLHF,TGTGCCAGCAGCCCGTTCGCACCGGGACAGGGCTCACCCCTCCACTTT
TRBJ2-7,-,-,TRBV5-8,CASSSPEGLGTFYEQYF,TGTGCCAGCAGCTCCCCAGAGGGACTCGGCACCTTCTACGAGCAGTACTTC
TRBJ2-2,-,-,TRBV9,CASSVAGTNTGELFF,TGTGCCAGCAGCGTAGCAGGCACCAACACCGGGGAGCTGTTTTTT
TRBJ2-7,TRBD1,-,TRBV4-3,CASSQELRGPYEQYF,TGCGCCAGCAGCCAAGAATTAAGGGGGCCCTACGAGCAGTACTTC
TRBJ2-2,-,-,TRBV4-3,CASSQEGYSPGELFF,TGCGCCAGCAGCCAAGAAGGCTATTCCCCCGGGGAGCTGTTTTTT
TRBJ2-2,TRBD1,-,TRBV11-2,CASSLKVQGAGELFF,TGTGCCAGCAGCTTAAAGGTCCAGGGGGCCGGGGAGCTGTTTTTT
TRBJ2-1,TRBD1,once,TRBV2,CASSVPGQVDNEQFF,TGTGCCAGCAGTGTTCCGGGACAGGTCGACAATGAGCAGTTCTTC
TRBJ2-7,TRBD2,-,TRBV4-1,CASSPGLAVLEQYF,TGCGCCAGCAGCCCCGGACTAGCGGTGTTAGAGCAGTACTTC
TRBJ2-3,-,-,TRBV5-8,CASSPRTGTDTQYF,TGTGCCAGCAGCCCAAGAACAGGGACAGATACGCAGTATTTT
TRBJ1-2,-,-,TRBV10-3,CAISERGGINYGYTF,TGTGCCATCAGTGAAAGAGGAGGTATTAACTATGGCTACACCTTC
TRBJ2-7,TRBD2,-,TRBV4-2,CASSHLAGDLYEQYF,TGTGCCAGCAGCCATCTAGCGGGGGACCTTTACGAGCAGTACTTC
TRBJ1-3,TRBD1,-,TRBV6-6,CASSPGTEGSGNTIYF,TGTGCCAGCAGTCCCGGGACAGAGGGCTCTGGAAACACCATATATTTT
TRBJ2-2,-,-,TRBV7-6,CASSPMGRGGRGTGELFF,TGTGCCAGCAGCCCAATGGGCAGGGGGGGTCGTGGCACCGGGGAGCTGTTTTTT
TRBJ1-1,-,few,TRBV25-1,CATQGRTNTEALF,TGTGCCACTCAGGGACGGACGAACACTGAAGCTCTCTTT
TRBJ2-7,-,-,TRBV21-1,CASSKPPVGYEQYF,TGTGCCAGCAGCAAACCCCCAGTAGGCTACGAGCAGTACTTC
TRBJ1-1,-,-,TRBV6-4,CASIRIPRAADTEAFF,TGTGCCAGCATCCGTATACCCAGGGCTGCGGACACTGAAGCTTTCTTT
TRBJ2-7,-,-,TRBV6-5,CASSSSGGVVMYEQYF,TGTGCCAGCAGTTCGTCAGGCGGGGTGGTGATGTACGAGCAGTACTTC
TRBJ2-2,-,-,TRBV27,CASSLWDANTGELFF,TGTGCCAGCAGTTTGTGGGATGCGAACACCGGGGAGCTGTTTTTT
TRBJ1-5,-,-,TRBV6-6,CASSYISGSGNQPQHF,TGTGCCAGCAGTTACATTTCAGGGTCGGGCAATCAGCCCCAGCATTTT
TRBJ1-1,-,-,TRBV5-4,CASSLVGQLTEAFF,TGTGCCAGCAGCTTGGTTGGACAACTCACTGAAGCTTTCTTT
TRBJ1-1,-,-,TRBV27,CASSLSSYTEAFF,TGTGCCAGCAGCCTGAGCTCTTACACTGAAGCTTTCTTT
TRBJ2-7,-,-,TRBV19,CASSPDTSYEQYF,TGTGCCAGTAGTCCAGATACCTCCTACGAGCAGTACTTC
TRBJ1-2,TRBD1,few,TRBV2,CASSRGQGDYGYTF,TGTGCCAGCAGCCGAGGACAGGGGGACTATGGCTACACCTTC
TRBJ1-5,-,-,TRBV10-3,CAISGSGSGNQPQHF,TGTGCCATCAGTGGGTCAGGGAGCGGCAATCAGCCCCAGCATTTT
TRBJ1-1,-,-,TRBV5-4,CASRAGGNTEAFF,TGTGCCAGCAGAGCCGGAGGGAACACTGAAGCTTTCTTT
TRBJ2-7,TRBD2,-,TRBV7-8,CASSLYSGGYEQYF,TGTGCCAGCAGCTTATATAGCGGGGGCTACGAGCAGTACTTC
TRBJ2-7,-,-,TRBV28,CASKTLLESPGNYEQYF,TGTGCCAGCAAAACCCTACTCGAATCTCCCGGGAACTACGAGCAGTACTTC
TRBJ2-7,TRBD2,-,TRBV5-5,CASSLDGTSGYEQYF,TGTGCCAGCAGCCTGGACGGGACTAGCGGATACGAGCAGTACTTC
TRBJ2-1,TRBD1,-,TRBV27,CASSSWTGGMNEQFF,TGTGCCAGCAGCTCCTGGACAGGGGGAATGAATGAGCAGTTCTTC
TRBJ1-2,TRBD1,once,TRBV15,CATSNPGQGLGYTF,TGTGCCACCAGCAACCCGGGACAGGGTCTTGGCTACACCTTC
TRBJ1-4,-,-,TRBV7-6,CASSLFDFREGTTNEKLFF,TGTGCCAGCAGCTTATTTGATTTTAGGGAAGGAACAACTAATGAAAAACTGTTTTTT
TRBJ2-1,-,once,TRBV4-1,CASKTGADEQFF,TGCGCCAGCAAGACAGGTGCTGATGAGCAGTTCTTC
TRBJ2-1,-,-,TRBV19,CATGESWISYNEQFF,TGTGCCACTGGGGAGAGTTGGATCTCCTACAATGAGCAGTTCTTC
TRBJ2-3,-,-,TRBV6-5,CASSAHRVDTQYF,TGTGCCAGCAGTGCCCACAGGGTAGATACGCAGTATTTT
TRBJ1-3,-,-,TRBV4-1,CASSAPGVGNTIYF,TGCGCCAGCAGCGCACCGGGAGTCGGAAACACCATATATTTT
TRBJ2-1,TRBD1,-,TRBV7-9,CASSFGQGGNEQFF,TGTGCCAGCAGCTTCGGACAGGGGGGCAATGAGCAGTTCTTC
TRBJ2-7,TRBD2,few,TRBV7-9,CASSSSAGEVEQYF,TGTGCCAGCAGCTCCTCGGCGGGAGAAGTCGAGCAGTACTTC